This T cell receptor (beta chain) was identified in a study of siplizumab effects on memory and regulatory T cells (dated by TCRdb to 2018 to 2020). Regarding the research as a whole: The study examined how the anti-CD2 antibody siplizumab affects alloreactive T-cell subsets in allogeneic mixed lymphocyte reactions built from human PBMCs. What the research found in general, with its limitations: The cumulative frequency of alloreactive sequences that could be traced back to unstimulated CD4+ memory T cells was significantly reduced by siplizumab. No functional confirmation was obtained for the suppressive function of proliferating Tregs from siplizumab cultures. Compared with memory T cells, unstimulated naive T cells appeared more diverse, and naive cells seemed to make a substantial contribution to the alloresponse. In reactions with siplizumab, an average of approximately 69% of mappable alloreactive CD4+ clones were Treg-derived, compared with 26.9% in control reactions. Because sequences below about 10^-5 frequency were poorly captured, only a minor fraction of alloreactive clones could be mapped to unstimulated subsets. For roughly 75-97% of proliferating CD4+ or CD8+ clones, no naive or memory phenotype could be assigned.

From cysteine to phenylalanine, the CDR3 is 16 amino acids long. The sequence is cut down to CDR3 DNA, 48 bases in frame from base 1. Trimming takes 5 bases off V and 4 bases off J; junction bases not matched to a gene: 11. The germline V gene encodes CDR1 SGHRS and CDR2 YFSETQ. TCRbeta CDR3 sequencing was performed on sorted unstimulated T cells and on proliferating T cells recovered from mixed lymphocyte reactions. Fresh whole blood from around 11 HLA-typed healthy donors was used to isolate PBMCs. To map where alloreactive clones came from, unstimulated CD4+ non-regulatory T cells were FACS-sorted. Points on this clone: This receptor's antigen is unknown. Base qualities are not provided; no much larger clone lies one nucleotide away.

Receptors were amplified or captured by the immunoSEQ multiplex PCR assay. Each sample had 85,000 to 100,000 TCR templates assayed by the deep sequencing platform. Genomic DNA extracted from sorted T cells was the material used for TCRbeta CDR3 sequencing. The paper's data handling went like this. The R programming language was used for clonal analysis of the TCRbeta CDR3 data. Alloreactive CD4+ and CD8+ clones were identified by comparing unstimulated samples to CFSE-low samples taken after the reaction. Alloreactive CD4+ clones were assigned to regulatory or non-regulatory origin by matching sequences to sorted unstimulated Treg and non-Treg repertoires. Not all clones reach the TCRdb copy of this immuneACCESS table, which keeps in-frame sequences only. Checked studies attribute under half of the gap to unresolved V genes and leave the rest unexplained. Clonal size and the V and J genes are those of that table, whereas D and trimming came from the DNA. The sample table holds about 100,000 clones, of which roughly 94% were seen once. The ten largest clones take up about 1.5% of the sample.

This sequence was found in a human donor in good health. The sequence links TRBV5-1 to TRBJ2-3; 9 middle bases align to TRBD1. Material for sequencing was non-Treg CD4+ T cells sorted from blood. Interpreted using the paper, the cell subset or site label stands for: FACS-sorted unstimulated CD4+ non-regulatory T cells. The nucleotides read TGCGCCAGCAGAAACACAGGGGGCGCCGCCGCAGATACGCAGTATTTT. The resulting protein is CASRNTGGAAADTQYF.